The next 7 T cell receptor beta chains were all read from a single sample in a study of CD8+ T cells in alopecia areata. cDNA prepared by RNA extraction and subsequent reverse transcription served as the template for sequencing. Repertoires were generated with immunoSEQ multiplex PCR, while TCRdb's copy carries only in-frame clones and drops some. The table shows 200,000 to 250,000 clones, with approximately 57% occurring only once. Specified treatment: oral pan-JAK inhibitor, 5-10 mg twice daily. Sequencing was performed on CD4+ T cells sorted from blood, taken at week 4, from a patient treated with tofacitinib. Every receptor here comes from a human donor with alopecia areata.

This clone was counted a single time. The chain joins TRBV9 to TRBJ2-3; D may be TRBD2 (6 bases). Looked up from germline, CDR1 is SGDLS and CDR2 is YYNGEE. V shed 5 bases and J shed 1 base, with 17 bases lying between them. CDR3 length: 16 amino acids. CDR3 DNA: TGTGCCAGCAGTTCAGGAGGGGCAGCCCGCACAGATACGCAGTATTTT. Residues: CASSSGGAARTDTQYF.

This clone was recorded a few times. The same CDR3 arises from other DNA sequences in this sample as well. The chain recombines TRBV5-1 with TRBJ1-6; a possible D gene is TRBD1 (5 bases). The germline V and J ends were trimmed by 1 base and 7 bases, with 9 bases remaining between them. CDR3 length: 14 amino acids. Germline V gives CDR1 SGHRS, CDR2 YFSETQ. CDR3 bases: TGCGCCAGCAGCTTGTCGCAGGGCAATTCACCCCTCCACTTT. This gives the protein CASSLSQGNSPLHF.

The chain couples TRBV2 to TRBJ2-7; TRBD2 might be the D (6 bases). V lost 2 bases, J lost 5 bases, and 16 bases lay in between. CDR3 length: 15 residues. Per the germline V gene, CDR1 is SNHLY and CDR2 is FYNNEI. CDR3 protein: CASSERRGESNEQYF. CDR3 nucleotides: TGTGCCAGCAGTGAACGGAGGGGAGAGTCAAACGAGCAGTACTTC.

This rearrangement joins TRBV29-1 to TRBJ1-1; 8 bases are a match to TRBD1. CDR1 and CDR2 (germline): SQVTM, ANQGSEA. V trimming: 7 bases; J trimming: 5 bases; junction bases outside the gene matches: 12. The CDR3 has 14 amino acids. The CDR3 region is CSAIKTGAGTEAFF. The CDR3 DNA follows: TGCAGCGCTATCAAGACAGGGGCAGGGACTGAAGCTTTCTTT.

This clone was counted between two and nine times. The chain is built from TRBV29-1 and TRBJ1-2; D not certain. Germline CDR1 SQVTM, CDR2 ANQGSEA. V was cut by 5 bases and J by 4 bases, with 11 bases left in between. The CDR3 loop spans 12 amino acids. This CDR3 reads CSVRLTTYGYTF. The CDR3 region has the DNA TGCAGCGTTAGGCTAACAACCTATGGCTACACCTTC.

CDR3 coding DNA: TGCAGCGTTGAAGATTCGTTCCGAGGGAATAGCTACACCTTC. Translated, it gives CSVEDSFRGNSYTF. The chain joins TRBV29-1 to TRBJ1-2; D is unclear. Germline V gene sequence: CDR1 SQVTM, CDR2 ANQGSEA. The CDR3 has 14 residues. V was trimmed by 0 bases and J by 9 bases, leaving 17 bases between them.

The table lists this clone with a few counts. This sequence joins TRBV11-2 and TRBJ2-3; tentatively, D is TRBD1 or TRBD2 (5 bases each). The CDR3 is 14 residues long. CDR1 and CDR2 (germline): SGHAT, FQNNGV. The germline V and J ends were trimmed by 2 bases and 5 bases, with 11 bases remaining between them. The CDR3 sequence is CASSLFGTRDTQYF. The CDR3 nucleotides read TGTGCCAGCAGCTTATTCGGGACGCGAGATACGCAGTATTTT.